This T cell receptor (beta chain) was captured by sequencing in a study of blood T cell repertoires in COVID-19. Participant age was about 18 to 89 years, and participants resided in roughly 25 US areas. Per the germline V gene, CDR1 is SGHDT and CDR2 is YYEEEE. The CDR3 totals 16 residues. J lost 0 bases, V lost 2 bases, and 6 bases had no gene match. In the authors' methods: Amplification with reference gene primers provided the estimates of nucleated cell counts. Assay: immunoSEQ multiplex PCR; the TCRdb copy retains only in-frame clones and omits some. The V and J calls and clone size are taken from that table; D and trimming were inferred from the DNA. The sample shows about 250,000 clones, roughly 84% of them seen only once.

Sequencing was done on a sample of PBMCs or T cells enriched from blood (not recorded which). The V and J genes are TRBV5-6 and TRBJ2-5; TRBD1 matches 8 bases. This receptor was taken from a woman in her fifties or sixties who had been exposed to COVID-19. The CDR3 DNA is TGTGCCAGCAGCTTCTCCGGGACAGGCAACCAAGAGACCCAGTACTTC. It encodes CASSFSGTGNQETQYF.